This TCR beta chain came from a study of memory CD4+ T cells and cytomegalovirus serostatus. Whole-study context: Donors were healthy Belgian adults, under 10 CMV seropositive and about 24 seronegative.

Measured with immunoSEQ multiplex PCR; TCRdb has only the in-frame clones, and not every one. The sample consists of 40,000 to 50,000 clones, around 70% of them appearing once. The sort gate was single viable CD3+CD4+CD8-CD45RO+ cells for memory CD4+ T cells. After thawing, CD4+ T cells were positively selected. Trimming removed 3 bases from V and 2 bases from J, with 7 bases in between. Germline CDR1 is KGHSH and CDR2 is LQKENI. This CDR3 comprises 13 residues. This sequence was found in an adult in good health and CMV-seropositive. The rearrangement uses TRBV18 and TRBJ2-5, with D tentatively TRBD1 (6 bases). Material: memory CD4+ T cells from blood. The CDR3 sequence is CASSPGTQETQYF. Here the CDR3 DNA reads TGTGCCAGCTCACCCGGGACACAAGAGACCCAGTACTTC.